These 9 T cell receptor beta chains originate from one sample sequenced in a study of control samples from healthy donors and cancer patients. Only in-frame clones appear in the TCRdb table, and some are missing; sequencing was by immunoSEQ multiplex PCR. This sample's clone table lists some 190,000 clones. The sequenced sample consisted of blood. The receptor source for this set is a woman aged 25 to 45 in good health.

The V gene is TRBV2, the J gene TRBJ1-1; D call uncertain. V was clipped by 4 bases and J by 5 bases, with 5 bases between them. CDR3 size: 11 residues. The germline gives CDR1 SNHLY, CDR2 FYNNEI. The CDR3 DNA reads as TGTGCCAGCAGTGGGAGGACTGAAGCTTTCTTT. It yields the protein CASSGRTEAFF. The variable domain in full, with the rest retrieved from reference TRBV2 and TRBJ1-1, is EPEVTQTPSHQVTQMGQEVILRCVPISNHLYFYWYRQILGQKVEFLVSFYNNEISEKSEIFDDQFSVERPDGSNFTLKIRSTKLEDSAMYFCASSGRTEAFFGQGTRLTVV.

The chain links TRBV19 to TRBJ2-7, with 7 bases identical to TRBD2. V dropped 3 bases and J dropped 7; count of bases not matched to a gene: 9. Germline V gene lookup returns CDR1 LNHDA and CDR2 SQIVND (reference sequence). This CDR3 spans 14 amino acids. CDR3 DNA sequence: TGTGCCAGTAGTATTACGGGGGGAATCCGTGAGCAGTACTTC. Translated, it gives CASSITGGIREQYF.

A note on this clone: The same CDR3 also results from other DNA sequences found in this sample. The rearrangement links TRBV27 to TRBJ2-7; D remains unclear. The V end lost 2 bases, the J end lost 1 base, and 6 bases lay between the germline ends. CDR3 size: 13 residues. CDR1 and CDR2 from the germline V gene are MNHEY and SMNVEV (reference sequence). The CDR3 is CASSLTSSYEQYF. The CDR3 DNA reads TGTGCCAGCAGTTTAACTTCTTCCTACGAGCAGTACTTC.

The chain combines TRBV28 with TRBJ2-7, with D perhaps being TRBD1 or TRBD2 (7 bases each). The V and J ends lost 5 bases and 2 bases respectively, with 13 bases between them. Germline loops: CDR1 MDHEN, CDR2 SYDVKM. The CDR3 has 14 amino acids. In DNA form, the CDR3 reads TGTGCCAGCAGTGGACTAGGGACAGCCTACGAGCAGTACTTC. Its protein is CASSGLGTAYEQYF.

The rearrangement links TRBV6-6 to TRBJ1-3; D perhaps matches TRBD1 (6 bases). The V gene's germline CDR1 is MNHNY and CDR2 SVGAGI (reference sequence). Trimming took off 2 bases at V and 4 bases at J, with 12 bases between the two ends. The CDR3 spans 15 residues. The CDR3 nucleotides read TGTGCCAGCAGTTACGCCTCCGGGGGCGGAAACACCATATATTTT. This codes for CASSYASGGGNTIYF.

The chain is built from TRBV7-6 and TRBJ2-7; 9 bases map to TRBD1. With 5 bases clipped from V and 3 bases from J, the junction kept 2 bases outside the gene matches. Per germline, CDR1 SGHVS and CDR2 FNYEAQ. The CDR3 is 13 residues long. CDR3 residues: CASSRDRDYEQYF. In DNA form, the CDR3 reads TGTGCCAGCAGCCGGGACAGGGACTACGAGCAGTACTTC.

The V gene is TRBV28, the J gene TRBJ1-2; no clear D gene. This CDR3 spans 16 amino acids. Germline assignment: CDR1 MDHEN and CDR2 SYDVKM. With 5 bases removed from V and 8 bases from J, the gap between germline ends came to 24 bases. The CDR3 loop is CASSRLRRTLGVGYTF. CDR3 sequence (DNA): TGTGCCAGCAGTCGACTTCGGCGTACCCTTGGGGTCGGCTACACCTTC.

In DNA form, the CDR3 reads TGTGCCAGCAGTTTATATGGGGGTCAGGGAAGACCGCAGCCCCAGCATTTT. Translation gives CASSLYGGQGRPQPQHF. The chain employs TRBV27 and TRBJ1-5; perhaps TRBD1 as D (5 bases). Germline CDR1 MNHEY, CDR2 SMNVEV (reference sequence). The V and J ends lost 1 base and 7 bases respectively, with 20 bases between them. This CDR3 spans 17 amino acids.

V and J are TRBV4-1 and TRBJ1-1; the match to TRBD1 covers 7 bases. Germline V gene lookup returns CDR1 MGHRA and CDR2 YSYEKL. The CDR3 spans 14 residues. Trimming cost V 3 bases and J 0 bases; bases outside gene matches: 1. CDR3 protein: CASSQGQLNTEAFF. CDR3 DNA sequence: TGCGCCAGCAGCCAGGGACAGCTGAACACTGAAGCTTTCTTT.